These 26 T cell receptor beta chains originate from one sample sequenced in a study of Ad26.COV2.S vaccination and SARS-CoV-2 variants. Profiled with immunoSEQ multiplex PCR; TCRdb holds only in-frame clones, not every one. The sample has about 440,000 clones, 87% seen once. Treatment noted: around 19 received Ad26.COV2.S at low or high dose, single or two shots; 5 received placebo; per-sample allocation not given. Day 63 following the first vaccine or placebo injection was when the samples were taken. The sample consisted of peripheral blood, taken in a trial of Ad26.COV2.S vaccine versus placebo. These receptors were taken from a person between 18 and 65 years old who received the Ad26.COV2.S COVID-19 vaccine or a placebo.

The rearrangement uses TRBV30 and TRBJ1-4; the D is unclear. Per germline, CDR1 GTSNPN and CDR2 SVGIG (reference sequence). CDR3 length: 13 residues. CDR3 in DNA: TGTGCGAGACGAGGGCAAGATAATGAAAAACTGTTTTTT. Residues: CARRGQDNEKLFF.

V and J are TRBV28 and TRBJ2-4, with 8 bases that match TRBD2. The CDR3 has 16 amino acids. With 6 bases clipped from V and 6 bases from J, the junction kept 13 bases outside the gene matches. Germline CDR1 reads MDHEN; CDR2 reads SYDVKM. The CDR3 bases are TGTGCCAGCAGCGGGGGGGTCAAAAACCTTCTAAACATTCAGTACTTC. It codes for CASSGGVKNLLNIQYF. Together with reference TRBV28 and TRBJ2-4, the CDR3 gives the full variable domain: DVKVTQSSRYLVKRTGEKVFLECVQDMDHENMFWYRQDPGLGLRLIYFSYDVKMKEKGDIPEGYSVSREKKERFSLILESASTNQTSMYLCASSGGVKNLLNIQYFGAGTRLSVL.

The V call is TRBV27, the J call TRBJ2-7; 13 bases are shared with TRBD2. CDR3 length: 14 residues. The V and J ends lost 9 bases and 4 bases, in that order; junction bases with no gene match: 6. Per the germline V gene, CDR1 is MNHEY and CDR2 is SMNVEV (reference sequence). The CDR3 region has the DNA TGTGCCAGTAGTACGGGACTAGCGGGATACGAGCAGTACTTC. This encodes CASSTGLAGYEQYF.

CDR3 in DNA: TGCGCCAGCAGCCCCGGACTAGCGGACTCCAATGAGCAGTTCTTC. The encoded protein is CASSPGLADSNEQFF. This chain uses TRBV5-1 with TRBJ2-1, with 10 bases matching TRBD2. The V segment lost 4 bases and the J segment 6 bases; nucleotides outside the gene matches: 7. This CDR3 has 15 amino acids. Germline lookup yields CDR1 SGHRS and CDR2 YFSETQ. Based on the CDR3 plus reference TRBV5-1 and TRBJ2-1, the full variable domain is KAGVTQTPRYLIKTRGQQVTLSCSPISGHRSVSWYQQTPGQGLQFLFEYFSETQRNKGNFPGRFSGRQFSNSRSEMNVSTLELGDSALYLCASSPGLADSNEQFFGPGTRLTVL.

The chain recombines TRBV19 with TRBJ2-1; TRBD1 might be the D (6 bases). Trimming took off 1 base at V and 3 bases at J, with 13 bases between the two ends. Germline CDR1 reads LNHDA; CDR2 reads SQIVND (reference sequence). The CDR3 runs 16 residues. CDR3 DNA sequence: TGTGCCAGTAGTATAGTCAGGGGTAGTGGCTACAATGAGCAGTTCTTC. Residues: CASSIVRGSGYNEQFF.

V is TRBV19 and J is TRBJ1-1; maybe TRBD1 (5 bases). The germline V and J ends were trimmed by 3 bases and 1 base, with 12 bases remaining between them. This CDR3 spans 15 amino acids. The germline V gene has CDR1 LNHDA and CDR2 SQIVND (reference sequence). CDR3 coding DNA: TGTGCCAGTAGTATGGAACATGGGGGGAACACTGAAGCTTTCTTT. Encoded protein: CASSMEHGGNTEAFF.

The CDR3 bases are TGTGCCTATCTTAGCGGGAGCGGCTACGAGCAGTACTTC. Residues: CAYLSGSGYEQYF. The rearrangement uses TRBV30 and TRBJ2-7, with 9 bases fitting TRBD2. CDR1 is GTSNPN, CDR2 SVGIG, per germline (reference sequence). The CDR3 length is 13 residues. V shed 7 bases, J shed 3 bases, and the junction held 7 bases outside the gene matches.

This clone has only one observation. The CDR3 protein is CASSLGLAGDEQYF. The CDR3 coding sequence is TGTGCCAGCAGCTTAGGGCTAGCGGGAGACGAGCAGTACTTC. The chain recombines TRBV7-6 with TRBJ2-7; 10 nucleotides align to TRBD2. The CDR3 is 14 residues long. CDR1 is SGHVS, CDR2 FNYEAQ, per germline. J gave up 5 bases and V 1 base, and 2 bases lay outside the gene matches.

The CDR3: CASPVRDTYGYTF. Written as DNA, the CDR3 is TGTGCCAGCCCCGTCCGGGACACATATGGCTACACCTTC. The V call is TRBV7-3, the J call TRBJ1-2, with D possibly matching TRBD1 (6 bases). V lost 8 bases and J lost 5, with 15 bases in between. Germline CDR1 is SGHTA and CDR2 is FQGTGA. The CDR3 runs to 13 residues.

The chain couples TRBV19 to TRBJ2-6, with D tentatively TRBD1 or TRBD2 (6 bases each). Germline V gene data show CDR1 as LNHDA and CDR2 as SQIVND (reference sequence). V lost 2 bases and J 0 bases, leaving 17 bases between the germline ends. This CDR3 is built from 19 residues. The CDR3 region is CASSILPRGRSSGANVLTF. The CDR3 DNA reads TGTGCCAGTAGTATACTGCCTAGGGGGAGGTCCTCTGGGGCCAACGTCCTGACTTTC.

V is TRBV19 and J is TRBJ2-1; 7 positions agree with TRBD1. The CDR3 length is 18 residues. V shed 5 bases and J 7 bases; nucleotides not matched to a gene: 20. CDR1 is LNHDA, CDR2 SQIVND, per germline (reference sequence). The CDR3: CASSRGTRQGTTTNEQFF. Here the CDR3 DNA reads TGTGCCAGTAGTCGGGGCACTCGACAGGGAACTACGACGAATGAGCAGTTCTTC.

The rearrangement joins TRBV7-9 to TRBJ1-1; tentatively, D is TRBD1 (5 bases). Germline assignment: CDR1 SEHNR and CDR2 FQNEAQ (reference sequence). V lost 5 bases, J lost 5 bases, and 15 bases lay in between. The CDR3 consists of 14 residues. CDR3 loop: CASSLGHKGTEAFF. CDR3 bases: TGTGCCAGCAGCCTTGGACATAAGGGAACTGAAGCTTTCTTT.

The V call is TRBV7-6, the J call TRBJ2-2; 10 nucleotides agree with TRBD1. Germline trimming cut 2 bases from V and 4 bases from J; bases unmatched to any gene: 7. Germline CDR1 is SGHVS and CDR2 is FNYEAQ. This CDR3 comprises 17 residues. The CDR3 sequence is CASSLPPGQGITGELFF. DNA of the CDR3: TGTGCCAGCAGCTTACCTCCGGGACAGGGGATCACCGGGGAGCTGTTTTTT.

This clone came up once. At one end, the junction sequence differs from germline, possibly due to a read error. The V and J genes are TRBV2 and TRBJ2-7; 7 bases align to TRBD2. The germline V gene encodes CDR1 SNHLY and CDR2 FYNNEI. There are 13 residues in the CDR3. The CDR3 here is CASTQAGAWEQYF. The DNA for the CDR3 is TGTGCGAGCACCCAGGCGGGAGCATGGGAGCAGTACTTC. The variable domain in full, with the rest retrieved from reference TRBV2 and TRBJ2-7, is EPEVTQTPSHQVTQMGQEVILRCVPISNHLYFYWYRQILGQKVEFLVSFYNNEISEKSEIFDDQFSVERPDGSNFTLKIRSTKLEDSAMYFCASTQAGAWEQYFGPGTRLTVT.

The chain links TRBV7-2 to TRBJ2-6; D might be TRBD2 (5 bases). V was cut by 6 bases and J by 2 bases, with 11 bases left in between. Germline loops: CDR1 SGHTA, CDR2 FQGNSA. CDR3 length: 15 residues. The CDR3 nucleotides are TGTGCCAGCAGGGAGGTGGTTCCTGGGGCCAACGTCCTGACTTTC. This codes for CASREVVPGANVLTF.

The chain joins TRBV3-1 (or the pseudogene TRBV3-2) to TRBJ2-7, with 13 bases aligning to TRBD2. Germline CDR1 and CDR2: LGHDT and YNNKEL (reference sequence). This CDR3 region has 14 residues. V lost 4 bases to trimming and J lost 6 bases; unmatched junction nucleotides: 3. The CDR3 DNA reads as TGTGCCAGCAGCCTTGGGACTAGCGGGACCGAGCAGTACTTC. It translates to CASSLGTSGTEQYF.

The chain joins TRBV10-3 to TRBJ1-1; TRBD1 aligns across 11 bases. The CDR3 has 12 residues. The germline CDR1 and CDR2 sequences are ENHRY and SYGVKD. The V and J ends lost 11 bases and 9 bases, in that order; junction bases with no gene match: 8. DNA for the CDR3: TGTGCCTCCCATGGGACAGGGGGGAAAGCTTTCTTT. This gives the protein CASHGTGGKAFF.

This chain joins TRBV3-1 (or the pseudogene TRBV3-2) and TRBJ2-2, with D unclear. The CDR3 spans 15 residues. Trimming shortened V by 1 base and J by 5 bases, and 11 bases separated the two germline ends. Germline values: CDR1 LGHDT, CDR2 YNNKEL (reference sequence). CDR3 sequence (DNA): TGTGCCAGCAGCCAAGGGCCCTTCAAAACCGGGGAGCTGTTTTTT. This codes for CASSQGPFKTGELFF.

V is TRBV18 and J is TRBJ2-2; TRBD2 might be the D (5 bases). CDR1 is KGHSH, CDR2 LQKENI, per germline. V gave up 5 bases and J gave up 7 bases, with 11 bases separating them. CDR3 length: 13 amino acids. CDR3 protein: CASSVREDGELFF. CDR3 coding DNA: TGTGCCAGCTCAGTACGGGAAGACGGGGAGCTGTTTTTT.

This chain links TRBV30 with TRBJ1-2; 7 bases map to TRBD1. Germline V gene data show CDR1 as GTSNPN and CDR2 as SVGIG (reference sequence). CDR3 length equals 13 residues. The CDR3 loop reads CARSRRQGDGYTF. The DNA for the CDR3 is TGTGCTCGGTCACGGCGACAGGGTGATGGCTACACCTTC.

The chain has TRBV27 and TRBJ2-5; D is perhaps TRBD2 (5 bases). The CDR3 is 14 amino acids. Germline V lookup: CDR1 MNHEY, CDR2 SMNVEV (reference sequence). V dropped 6 bases and J dropped 4 bases, with 15 bases sitting between them. CDR3 DNA: TGTGCCAGCAGCGCTACCGGGGTAGGAGAGACCCAGTACTTC. Amino acid sequence: CASSATGVGETQYF.

The J gene is TRBJ1-2, the V gene TRBV9, with TRBD1 as a possible D gene (5 bases). CDR1 and CDR2 (germline): SGDLS, YYNGEE. The CDR3 is 15 amino acids. Trimming stripped 0 bases from V and 0 bases from J, with 9 bases between. The CDR3 region is CASSVGDRANYGYTF. CDR3 sequence (DNA): TGTGCCAGCAGCGTAGGAGACAGAGCTAACTATGGCTACACCTTC.

The CDR3 DNA sequence: TGTGCCAGTGCCGTGAGAAATTCTGGGAATGGCTACACCTTC. Its protein is CASAVRNSGNGYTF. The J gene is TRBJ1-2, the V gene TRBV2; unclear D gene. Trimming removed 9 bases from V and 6 bases from J, with 20 bases in between. Germline CDR1 is SNHLY and CDR2 is FYNNEI. The CDR3 extends over 14 amino acids.

As concerns this clone: This CDR3 is also generated by other DNA sequences in the sample. The chain links TRBV28 to TRBJ1-2; D not certain. V was trimmed by 4 bases and J by 3 bases, leaving 3 bases between them. CDR3 length equals 11 residues. Germline-derived CDR1 and CDR2 are MDHEN and SYDVKM. The CDR3 DNA sequence: TGTGCCAGCAGTTCCGACTATGGCTACACCTTC. This codes for CASSSDYGYTF.

The chain carries TRBV4-3 and TRBJ2-1; D gene unclear. V was cut by 2 bases and J by 6 bases, with 11 bases left in between. CDR1 and CDR2 from the germline V gene are LGHNA and YSLEER. CDR3 length: 14 residues. The chain's CDR3 is CASSQRAGSNEQFF. The DNA for the CDR3 is TGCGCCAGCAGCCAACGAGCTGGCAGCAATGAGCAGTTCTTC.

The V gene is TRBV28, the J gene TRBJ2-3; 10 positions match TRBD1. The CDR3 has 15 amino acids. J was trimmed by 0 bases and V by 6 bases; bases with no gene match: 3. CDR1 and CDR2 from the germline V gene are MDHEN and SYDVKM. The CDR3 here is CASRGTGESTDTQYF. The CDR3, as DNA: TGTGCCAGCAGGGGGACAGGGGAGAGCACAGATACGCAGTATTTT.